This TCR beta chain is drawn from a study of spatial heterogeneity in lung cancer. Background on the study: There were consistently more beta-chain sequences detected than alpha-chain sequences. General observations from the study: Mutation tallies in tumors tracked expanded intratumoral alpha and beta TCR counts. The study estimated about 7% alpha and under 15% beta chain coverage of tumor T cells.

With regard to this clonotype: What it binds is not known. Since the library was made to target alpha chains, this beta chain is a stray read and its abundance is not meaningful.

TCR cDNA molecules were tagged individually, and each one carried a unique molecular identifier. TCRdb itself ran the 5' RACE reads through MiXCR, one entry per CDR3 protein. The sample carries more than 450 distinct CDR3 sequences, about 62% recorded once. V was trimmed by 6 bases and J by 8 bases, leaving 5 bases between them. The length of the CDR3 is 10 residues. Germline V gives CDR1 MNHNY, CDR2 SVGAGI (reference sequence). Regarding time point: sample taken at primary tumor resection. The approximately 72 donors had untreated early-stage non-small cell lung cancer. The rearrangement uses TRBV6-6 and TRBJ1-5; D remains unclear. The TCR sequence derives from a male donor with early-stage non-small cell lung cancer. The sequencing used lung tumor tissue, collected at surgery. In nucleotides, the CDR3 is TGTGCCAGCAGGGCTAAGCCCCAGCATTTT. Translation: CASRAKPQHF.